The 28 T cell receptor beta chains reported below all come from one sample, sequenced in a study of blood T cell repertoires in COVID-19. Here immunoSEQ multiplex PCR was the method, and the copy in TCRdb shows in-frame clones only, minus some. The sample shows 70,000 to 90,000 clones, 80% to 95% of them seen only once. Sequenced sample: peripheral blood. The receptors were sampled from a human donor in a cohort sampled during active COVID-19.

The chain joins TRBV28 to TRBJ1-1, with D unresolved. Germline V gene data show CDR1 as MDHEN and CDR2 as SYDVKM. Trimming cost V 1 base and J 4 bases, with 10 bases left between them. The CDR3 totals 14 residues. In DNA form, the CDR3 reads TGTGCCAGCAGTTTATTATGGAGCAGCACTGAAGCTTTCTTT. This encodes CASSLLWSSTEAFF.

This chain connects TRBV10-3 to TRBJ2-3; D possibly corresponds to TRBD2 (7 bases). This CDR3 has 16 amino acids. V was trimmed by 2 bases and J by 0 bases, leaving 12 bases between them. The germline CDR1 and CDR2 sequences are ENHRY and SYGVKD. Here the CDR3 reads CAISEGGGRSTDTQYF. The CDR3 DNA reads TGTGCCATCAGTGAGGGGGGGGGCCGTAGCACAGATACGCAGTATTTT.

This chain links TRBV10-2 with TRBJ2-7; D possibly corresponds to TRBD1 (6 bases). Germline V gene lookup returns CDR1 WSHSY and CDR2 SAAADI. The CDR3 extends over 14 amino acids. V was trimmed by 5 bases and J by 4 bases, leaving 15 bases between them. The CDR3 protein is CASSSGAPSYEQYF. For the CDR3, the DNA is TGCGCCAGCAGTTCAGGGGCCCCGTCTTACGAGCAGTACTTC.

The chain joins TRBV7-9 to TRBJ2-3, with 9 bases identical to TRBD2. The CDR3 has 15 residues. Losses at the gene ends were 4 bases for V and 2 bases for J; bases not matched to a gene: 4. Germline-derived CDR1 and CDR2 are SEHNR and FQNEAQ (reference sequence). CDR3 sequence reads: CASSSTSGPTDTQYF. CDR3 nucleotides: TGTGCCAGCAGCTCGACTAGCGGACCCACAGATACGCAGTATTTT.

The CDR3 loop is CASSLDGTPEMLDTQYF. The DNA for the CDR3 is TGCGCCAGCAGCTTGGATGGGACTCCCGAGATGTTAGATACGCAGTATTTT. The chain recombines TRBV5-1 with TRBJ2-3; D perhaps matches TRBD2 (6 bases). Germline values: CDR1 SGHRS, CDR2 YFSETQ. V was shortened by 0 bases and J by 5 bases, with 19 bases between the two germline ends. The CDR3 spans 17 residues.

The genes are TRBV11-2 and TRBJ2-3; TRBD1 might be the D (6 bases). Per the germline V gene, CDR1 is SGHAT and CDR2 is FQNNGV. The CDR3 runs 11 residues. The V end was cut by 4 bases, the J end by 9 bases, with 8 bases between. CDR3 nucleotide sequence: TGTGCCAGCAGCTGGGACACGACGCAGTATTTT. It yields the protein CASSWDTTQYF.

The CDR3 DNA reads TGTGCCAGTAGTCTACAGGGGCCTGGAGAGACCCAGTACTTC. Encoded protein: CASSLQGPGETQYF. This sequence joins TRBV19 and TRBJ2-5, with 7 bases aligning to TRBD1. Trimming at V came to 5 bases and at J to 4 bases, leaving 7 bases not matched to a gene. The CDR3 has 14 residues. Per the germline V gene, CDR1 is LNHDA and CDR2 is SQIVND (reference sequence).

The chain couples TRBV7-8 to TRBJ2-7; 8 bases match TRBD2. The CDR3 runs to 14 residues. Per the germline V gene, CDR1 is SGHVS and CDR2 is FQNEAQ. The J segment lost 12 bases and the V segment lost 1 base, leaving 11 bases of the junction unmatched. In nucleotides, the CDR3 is TGTGCCAGCAGCTTAGAGGCTAGCGGGTCTCCGTCGTACTTC. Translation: CASSLEASGSPSYF.

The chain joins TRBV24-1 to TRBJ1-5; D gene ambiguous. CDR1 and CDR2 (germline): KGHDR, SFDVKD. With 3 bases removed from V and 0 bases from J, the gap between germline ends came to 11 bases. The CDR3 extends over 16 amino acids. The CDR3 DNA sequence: TGTGCCACCAGTGATCCCTTGAAGAGTAGCAATCAGCCCCAGCATTTT. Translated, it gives CATSDPLKSSNQPQHF.

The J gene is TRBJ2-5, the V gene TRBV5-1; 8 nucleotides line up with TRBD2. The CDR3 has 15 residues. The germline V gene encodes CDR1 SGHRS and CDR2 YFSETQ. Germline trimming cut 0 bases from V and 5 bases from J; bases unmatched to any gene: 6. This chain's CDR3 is CASSLDAGGGETQYF. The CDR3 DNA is TGCGCCAGCAGCTTGGATGCGGGGGGCGGGGAGACCCAGTACTTC. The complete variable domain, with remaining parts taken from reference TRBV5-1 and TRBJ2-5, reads KAGVTQTPRYLIKTRGQQVTLSCSPISGHRSVSWYQQTPGQGLQFLFEYFSETQRNKGNFPGRFSGRQFSNSRSEMNVSTLELGDSALYLCASSLDAGGGETQYFGPGTRLLVL.

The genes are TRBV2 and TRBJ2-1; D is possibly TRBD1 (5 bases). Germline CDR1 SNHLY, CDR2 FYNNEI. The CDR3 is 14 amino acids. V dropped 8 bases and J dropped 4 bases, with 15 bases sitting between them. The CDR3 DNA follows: TGTGCCAGCTCCCGAGCTCAGGGATACAATGAGCAGTTCTTC. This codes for CASSRAQGYNEQFF.

DNA for the CDR3: TGTGCCAGCAGCCCTGGGGGGACCTTCTATGGCTACACCTTC. It codes for CASSPGGTFYGYTF. This rearrangement joins TRBV28 to TRBJ1-2; D might be TRBD1 (5 bases). Germline loops: CDR1 MDHEN, CDR2 SYDVKM. Trimming shortened V by 6 bases and J by 4 bases, and 15 bases separated the two germline ends. The CDR3 is 14 amino acids.

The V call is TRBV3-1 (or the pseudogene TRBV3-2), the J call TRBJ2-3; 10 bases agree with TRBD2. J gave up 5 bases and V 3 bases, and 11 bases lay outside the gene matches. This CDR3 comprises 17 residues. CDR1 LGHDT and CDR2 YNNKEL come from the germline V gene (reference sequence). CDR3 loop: CASSHHPSGGARDTQYF. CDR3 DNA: TGTGCCAGCAGCCACCACCCGAGCGGGGGGGCGCGAGATACGCAGTATTTT.

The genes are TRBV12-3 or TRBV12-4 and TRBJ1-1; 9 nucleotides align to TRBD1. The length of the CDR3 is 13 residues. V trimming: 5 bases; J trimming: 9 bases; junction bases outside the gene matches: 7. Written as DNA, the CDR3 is TGTGCCAGCAGTCGACAGGGGGGATTTCAAGCTTTCTTT. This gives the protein CASSRQGGFQAFF.

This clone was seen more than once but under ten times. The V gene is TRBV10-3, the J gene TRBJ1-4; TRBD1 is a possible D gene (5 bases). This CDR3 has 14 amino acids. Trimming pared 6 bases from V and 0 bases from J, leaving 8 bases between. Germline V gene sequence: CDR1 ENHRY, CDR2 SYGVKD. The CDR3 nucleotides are TGTGCCATCAGCGACAGTGCAACTAATGAAAAACTGTTTTTT. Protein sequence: CAISDSATNEKLFF.

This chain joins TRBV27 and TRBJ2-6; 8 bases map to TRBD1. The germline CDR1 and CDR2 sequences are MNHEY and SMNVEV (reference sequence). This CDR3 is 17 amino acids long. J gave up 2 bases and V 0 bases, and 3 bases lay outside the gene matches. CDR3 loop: CASSLSSGGAGANVLTF. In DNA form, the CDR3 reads TGTGCCAGCAGTTTATCTTCAGGGGGCGCTGGGGCCAACGTCCTGACTTTC.

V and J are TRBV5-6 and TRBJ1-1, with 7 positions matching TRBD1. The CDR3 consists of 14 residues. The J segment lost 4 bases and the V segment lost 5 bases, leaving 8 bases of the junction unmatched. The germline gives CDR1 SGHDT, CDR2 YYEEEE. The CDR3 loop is CASRGLTGTTEAFF. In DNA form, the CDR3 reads TGTGCCAGCAGAGGTTTGACAGGGACCACTGAAGCTTTCTTT. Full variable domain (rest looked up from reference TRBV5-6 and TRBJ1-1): DAGVTQSPTHLIKTRGQQVTLRCSPKSGHDTVSWYQQALGQGPQFIFQYYEEEERQRGNFPDRFSGHQFPNYSSELNVNALLLGDSALYLCASRGLTGTTEAFFGQGTRLTVV.

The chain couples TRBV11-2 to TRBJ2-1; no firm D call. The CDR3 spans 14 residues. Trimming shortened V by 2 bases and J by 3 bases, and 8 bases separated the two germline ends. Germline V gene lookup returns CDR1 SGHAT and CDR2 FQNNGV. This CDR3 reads CASSLQTNYNEQFF. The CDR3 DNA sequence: TGTGCCAGCAGCTTACAGACAAACTACAATGAGCAGTTCTTC.

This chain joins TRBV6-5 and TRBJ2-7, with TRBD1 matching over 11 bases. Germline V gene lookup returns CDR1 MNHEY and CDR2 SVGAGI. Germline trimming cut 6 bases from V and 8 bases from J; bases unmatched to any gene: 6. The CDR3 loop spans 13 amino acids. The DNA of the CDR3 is TGTGCCAGCAGCCCGGGGACAGGGGGGAAGCAGTACTTC. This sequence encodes CASSPGTGGKQYF.

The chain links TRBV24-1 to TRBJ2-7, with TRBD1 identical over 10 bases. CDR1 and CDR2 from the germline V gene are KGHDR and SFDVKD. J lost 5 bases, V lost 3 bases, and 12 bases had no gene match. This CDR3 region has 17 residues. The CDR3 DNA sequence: TGTGCCACCAGTGATCCCTCCGGGACAGGGGCAAACCACGAGCAGTACTTC. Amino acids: CATSDPSGTGANHEQYF.

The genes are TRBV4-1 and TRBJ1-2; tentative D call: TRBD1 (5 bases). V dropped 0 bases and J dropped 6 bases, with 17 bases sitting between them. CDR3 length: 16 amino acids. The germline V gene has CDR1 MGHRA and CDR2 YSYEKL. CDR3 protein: CASSQEGAGRRHGYTF. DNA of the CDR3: TGCGCCAGCAGCCAAGAAGGAGCAGGGAGGAGGCATGGCTACACCTTC.

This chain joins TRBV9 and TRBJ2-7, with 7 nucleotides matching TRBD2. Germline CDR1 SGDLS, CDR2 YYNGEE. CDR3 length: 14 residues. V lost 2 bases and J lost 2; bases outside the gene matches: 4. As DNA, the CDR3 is TGTGCCAGCAGCGTGTCCAGCGGGGCCTACGAGCAGTACTTC. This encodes CASSVSSGAYEQYF.

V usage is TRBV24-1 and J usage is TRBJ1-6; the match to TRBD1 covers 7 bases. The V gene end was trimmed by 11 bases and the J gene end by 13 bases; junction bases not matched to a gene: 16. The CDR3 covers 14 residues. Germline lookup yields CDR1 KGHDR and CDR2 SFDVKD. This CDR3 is CANNGTAFEGPLHF. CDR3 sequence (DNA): TGTGCCAACAATGGGACAGCGTTTGAGGGGCCCCTCCACTTT.

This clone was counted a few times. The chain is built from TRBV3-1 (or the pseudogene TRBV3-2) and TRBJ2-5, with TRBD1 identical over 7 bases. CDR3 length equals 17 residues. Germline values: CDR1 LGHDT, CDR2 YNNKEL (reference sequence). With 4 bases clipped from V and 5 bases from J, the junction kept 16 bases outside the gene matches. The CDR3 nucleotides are TGTGCCAGCAGCCGGGGTAGGGGGCTCCACGGCGGGGAGACCCAGTACTTC. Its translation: CASSRGRGLHGGETQYF.

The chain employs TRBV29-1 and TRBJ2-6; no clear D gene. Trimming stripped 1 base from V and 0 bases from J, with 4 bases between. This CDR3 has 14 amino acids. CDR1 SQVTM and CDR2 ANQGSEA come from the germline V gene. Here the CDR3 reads CSVEAGSGANVLTF. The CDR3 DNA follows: TGCAGCGTTGAAGCCGGCTCTGGGGCCAACGTCCTGACTTTC.

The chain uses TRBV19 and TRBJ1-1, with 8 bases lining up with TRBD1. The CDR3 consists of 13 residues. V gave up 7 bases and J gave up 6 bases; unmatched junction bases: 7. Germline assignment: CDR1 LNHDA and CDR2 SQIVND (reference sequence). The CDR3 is CASIGQGFAEAFF. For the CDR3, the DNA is TGTGCCAGTATTGGACAGGGCTTCGCTGAAGCTTTCTTT.

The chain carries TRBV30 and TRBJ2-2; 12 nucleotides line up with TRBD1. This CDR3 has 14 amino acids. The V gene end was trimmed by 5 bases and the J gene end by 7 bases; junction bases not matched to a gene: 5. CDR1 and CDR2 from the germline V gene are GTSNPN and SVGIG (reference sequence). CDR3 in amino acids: CAWSRDRGRGELFF. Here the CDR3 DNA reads TGTGCCTGGTCCCGGGACAGGGGGCGCGGGGAGCTGTTTTTT.

In DNA, the CDR3 is TGTGCCATCAGGCCGAGCGGCAGCACAGATACGCAGTATTTT. Translating it yields CAIRPSGSTDTQYF. The chain recombines TRBV10-3 with TRBJ2-3, with a tentative D call TRBD2 (5 bases). V lost 6 bases, J lost 0 bases, and 10 bases lay in between. The CDR3 sequence is 14 residues long. Germline CDR1 ENHRY, CDR2 SYGVKD.